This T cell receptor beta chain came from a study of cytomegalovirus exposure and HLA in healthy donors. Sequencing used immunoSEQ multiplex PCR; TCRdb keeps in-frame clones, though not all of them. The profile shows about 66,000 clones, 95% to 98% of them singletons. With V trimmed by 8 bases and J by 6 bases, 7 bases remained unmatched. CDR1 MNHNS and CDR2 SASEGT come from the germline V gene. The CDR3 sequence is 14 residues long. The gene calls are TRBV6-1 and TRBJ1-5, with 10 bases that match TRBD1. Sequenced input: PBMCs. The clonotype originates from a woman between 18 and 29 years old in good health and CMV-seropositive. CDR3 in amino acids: CASEDRGLGQPQHF. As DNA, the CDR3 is TGTGCCAGCGAAGACAGGGGGCTCGGTCAGCCCCAGCATTTT.